These 6 T cell receptor beta chains share one sample of origin, sequenced in a study of Ad26.COV2.S vaccination and SARS-CoV-2 variants. Measured with immunoSEQ multiplex PCR; TCRdb has only the in-frame clones, and not every one. The table has some 250,000 clones, approximately 88% seen once. As to treatment: around 19 received Ad26.COV2.S at low or high dose, single or two shots; five or six received placebo; per-sample allocation not given. Vaccine and placebo recipients were sampled on day 63 after the first injection. Material: peripheral blood, obtained in a trial of Ad26.COV2.S vaccine versus placebo. The origin of the receptors is a person between 18 and 59 years old who received the Ad26.COV2.S COVID-19 vaccine or a placebo.

This sequence joins TRBV6-2 or TRBV6-3 and TRBJ1-6, with a tentative D call TRBD1 (6 bases). Germline loops: CDR1 MNHEY, CDR2 SVGEGT. V was clipped by 8 bases and J by 11 bases, with 22 bases between them. The CDR3 spans 15 residues. The CDR3 sequence: CASCQSLRGIAPLHF. The DNA for the CDR3 is TGTGCCAGCTGCCAAAGTCTGAGGGGGATCGCACCCCTCCACTTT.

This sequence joins TRBV18 and TRBJ1-3; no clear D. The V and J ends lost 2 bases and 0 bases respectively, with 2 bases between them. This CDR3 is built from 13 residues. Germline loops: CDR1 KGHSH, CDR2 LQKENI. The CDR3 sequence: CASSPNSGNTIYF. The CDR3, as DNA: TGTGCCAGCTCACCAAACTCTGGAAACACCATATATTTT.

V gene TRBV19 combines with J gene TRBJ2-3; D perhaps matches TRBD2 (6 bases). V was clipped by 4 bases and J by 6 bases, with 17 bases between them. The CDR3 runs 15 residues. The germline V gene has CDR1 LNHDA and CDR2 SQIVND (reference sequence). The CDR3 nucleotides read TGTGCCAGTAGTAAGGGAGGTTGGGGAAGGGATACGCAGTATTTT. Translated, it gives CASSKGGWGRDTQYF.

V and J are TRBV6-2 or TRBV6-3 and TRBJ1-2; TRBD1 matches at 9 bases. The CDR3 extends over 15 amino acids. CDR1 and CDR2 (germline): MNHEY, SVGEGT. The ends lost 6 bases at V and 2 bases at J; junction bases unmatched: 7. The CDR3 sequence is CASSSTGGENYGYTF. In DNA form, the CDR3 reads TGTGCCAGCAGCAGCACAGGGGGCGAGAACTATGGCTACACCTTC.

The V call is TRBV7-9, the J call TRBJ2-4; D might be TRBD1 (6 bases). The CDR3 length is 15 residues. Trimming pared 4 bases from V and 0 bases from J, leaving 10 bases between. Germline CDR1 SEHNR, CDR2 FQNEAQ (reference sequence). CDR3 amino acids: CASSSPQGAKNIQYF. In DNA form, the CDR3 reads TGTGCCAGCAGCTCACCACAGGGAGCCAAAAACATTCAGTACTTC.

This clone turned up a few times. The gene calls are TRBV28 and TRBJ2-7, with TRBD1 as a possible D gene (6 bases). Germline CDR1 MDHEN, CDR2 SYDVKM. V was pared by 6 bases and J by 0 bases, with 12 bases between. The CDR3 loop spans 14 amino acids. CDR3 nucleotides: TGTGCCAGCAGGGTACAGGGTCGCTCCTACGAGCAGTACTTC. As protein: CASRVQGRSYEQYF.